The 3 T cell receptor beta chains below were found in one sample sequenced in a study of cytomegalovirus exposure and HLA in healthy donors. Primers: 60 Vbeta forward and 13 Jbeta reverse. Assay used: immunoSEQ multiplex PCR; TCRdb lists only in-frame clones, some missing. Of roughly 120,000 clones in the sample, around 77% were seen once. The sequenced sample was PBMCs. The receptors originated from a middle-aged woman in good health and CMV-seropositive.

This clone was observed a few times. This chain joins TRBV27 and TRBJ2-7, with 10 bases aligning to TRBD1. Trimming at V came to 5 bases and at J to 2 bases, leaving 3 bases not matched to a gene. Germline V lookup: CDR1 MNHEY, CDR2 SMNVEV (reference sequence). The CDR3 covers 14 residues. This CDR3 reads CASSLDRGTYEQYF. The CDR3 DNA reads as TGTGCCAGCAGTCTGGACAGGGGGACCTACGAGCAGTACTTC.

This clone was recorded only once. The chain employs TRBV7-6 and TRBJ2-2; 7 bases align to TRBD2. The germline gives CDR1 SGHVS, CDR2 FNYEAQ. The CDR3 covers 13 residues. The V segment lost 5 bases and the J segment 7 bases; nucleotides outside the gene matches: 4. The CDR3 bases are TGTGCCAGCAGCGACGGGGAGGGCGGGGAGCTGTTTTTT. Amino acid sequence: CASSDGEGGELFF.

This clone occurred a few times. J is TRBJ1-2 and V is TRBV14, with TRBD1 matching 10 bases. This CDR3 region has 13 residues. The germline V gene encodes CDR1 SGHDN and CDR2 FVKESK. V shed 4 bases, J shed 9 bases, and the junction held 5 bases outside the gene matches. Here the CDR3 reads CASSPGQGFRYTF. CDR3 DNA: TGTGCCAGCAGCCCGGGACAGGGGTTCCGCTACACCTTC.